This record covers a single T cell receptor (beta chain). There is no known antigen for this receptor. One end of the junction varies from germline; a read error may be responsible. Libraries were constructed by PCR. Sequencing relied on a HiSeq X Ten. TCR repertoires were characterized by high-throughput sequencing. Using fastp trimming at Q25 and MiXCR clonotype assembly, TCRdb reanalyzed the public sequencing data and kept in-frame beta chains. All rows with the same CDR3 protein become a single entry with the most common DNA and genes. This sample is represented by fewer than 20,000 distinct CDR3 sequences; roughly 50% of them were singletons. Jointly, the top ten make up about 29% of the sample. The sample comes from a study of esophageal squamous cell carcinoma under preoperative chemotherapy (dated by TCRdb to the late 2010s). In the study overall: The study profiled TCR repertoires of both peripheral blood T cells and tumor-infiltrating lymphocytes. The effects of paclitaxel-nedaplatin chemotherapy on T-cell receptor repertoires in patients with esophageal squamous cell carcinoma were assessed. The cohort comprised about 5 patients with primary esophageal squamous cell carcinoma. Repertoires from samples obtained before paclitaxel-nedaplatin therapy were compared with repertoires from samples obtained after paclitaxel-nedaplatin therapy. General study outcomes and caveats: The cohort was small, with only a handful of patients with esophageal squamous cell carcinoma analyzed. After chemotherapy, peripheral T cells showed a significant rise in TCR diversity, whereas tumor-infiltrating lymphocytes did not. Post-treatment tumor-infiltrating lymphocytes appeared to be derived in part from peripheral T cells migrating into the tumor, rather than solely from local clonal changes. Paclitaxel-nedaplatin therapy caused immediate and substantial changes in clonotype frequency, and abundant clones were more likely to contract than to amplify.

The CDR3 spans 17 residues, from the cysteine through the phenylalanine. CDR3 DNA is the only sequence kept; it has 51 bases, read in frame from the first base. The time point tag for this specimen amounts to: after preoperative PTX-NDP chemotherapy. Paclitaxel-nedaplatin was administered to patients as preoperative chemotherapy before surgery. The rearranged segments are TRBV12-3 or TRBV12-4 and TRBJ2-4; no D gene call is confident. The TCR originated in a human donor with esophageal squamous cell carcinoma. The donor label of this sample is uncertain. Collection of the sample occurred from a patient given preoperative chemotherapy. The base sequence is TGTGCCAGCAGTAGTAATCCCGGGCTGTCCGCCAAAAACACGCAGTACTTT. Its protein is CASSSNPGLSAKNTQYF.